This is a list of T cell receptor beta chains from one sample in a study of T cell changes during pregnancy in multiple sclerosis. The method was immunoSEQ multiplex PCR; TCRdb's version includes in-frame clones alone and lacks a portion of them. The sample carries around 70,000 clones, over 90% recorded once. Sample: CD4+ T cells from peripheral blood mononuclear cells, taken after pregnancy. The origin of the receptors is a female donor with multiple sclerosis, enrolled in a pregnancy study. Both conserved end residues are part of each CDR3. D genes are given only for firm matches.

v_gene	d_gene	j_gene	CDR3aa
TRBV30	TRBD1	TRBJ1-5	CAWSVGTVNQPQHF
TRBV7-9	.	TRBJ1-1	CASSLGHGGNTEAFF
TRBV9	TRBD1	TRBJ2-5	CASSVGTGSQETQYF
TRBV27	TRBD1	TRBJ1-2	CASRATGAWGYTF
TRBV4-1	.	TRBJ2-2	CASSQELVRGELFF
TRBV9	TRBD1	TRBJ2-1	CASGTGTGVNEQFF
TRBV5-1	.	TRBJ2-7	CASSLAGRGDYEQYF
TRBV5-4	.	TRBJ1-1	CASSLVQATEAFF
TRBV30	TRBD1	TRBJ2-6	CAWSDRGAAGANVLTF
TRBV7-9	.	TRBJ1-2	CASSRDSMGYGYTF
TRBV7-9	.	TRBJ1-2	CASSLFGDDYGYTF
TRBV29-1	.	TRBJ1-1	CSVVSRGTEAFF
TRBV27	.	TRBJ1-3	CASSSDGMARGNTIYF
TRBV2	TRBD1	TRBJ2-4	CASRIETGKNIQYF
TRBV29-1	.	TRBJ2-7	CSVAAGLATKNEQYF
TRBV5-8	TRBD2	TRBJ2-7	CASSLRRPGGYEQYF
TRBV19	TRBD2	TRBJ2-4	CASSILAGGRAQNIQYF
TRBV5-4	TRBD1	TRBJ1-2	CASSLQGVEGYGYTF
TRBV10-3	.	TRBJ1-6	CAISENRAIYNSPLHF
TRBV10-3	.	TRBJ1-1	CAIRPTGNTEAFF
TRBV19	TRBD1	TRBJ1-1	CASSTRDRGWNTEAFF